This T cell receptor (beta chain) appears in the sequencing data of a study of T-cell reconstitution after alpha-beta-depleted transplantation in children. The CDR3 runs to 13 residues. V dropped 6 bases and J dropped 4 bases, with 12 bases sitting between them. CDR1 WSHSY and CDR2 SAAADI come from the germline V gene. Only one count was recorded for this clonotype. Preparation of the TCRbeta library was carried out with unique molecular identifiers. TCRdb analysed the PCR reads with MiXCR anew, one entry per CDR3 protein. The sample consists of some 600,000 distinct CDR3 sequences, roughly 17% of them appearing once.

The material sequenced was PBMCs from the stem cell graft donor, taken from the stem cell graft. This TCR derives from a human donor who donated a stem cell graft to a child with acute myeloid leukemia. The genes are TRBV10-2 and TRBJ1-1; a possible D gene is TRBD1 (5 bases). The CDR3 nucleotides read TGCGCCAGCAGGGACACAGGCGGCACTGAAGCTTTCTTT. Its protein product is CASRDTGGTEAFF.